The clone carrying this T cell receptor (beta chain) was seen only a few times. Its antigen remains unidentified. Constant-segment primers were used for 5'RACE, and the resulting TCR alpha and TCR beta cDNA libraries carried sample barcodes and UMIs. In TCRdb, the 5' RACE reads were re-called with MiXCR into one record per CDR3 protein. The table lists over 250,000 distinct CDR3 sequences, approximately 16% of them singletons. This sample is part of a study of T-cell memory formation after mild COVID-19. General study findings and limits: Contracting CD4+ clones were located mainly in CM and EM, and CD8+ clones in EMRA. In pre-infection memory, a portion of responding clones appeared, which suggested that cross-reactive memory joined.

V shed 1 base and J 2 bases; nucleotides not matched to a gene: 10. Per the germline V gene, CDR1 is LGHNA and CDR2 is YSLEER. CDR3 length equals 17 residues. The specimen sequenced was PBMCs or a T cell subset sorted from them (not recorded which). The source of this sequence is a man between 18 and 35 years old who had mild COVID-19 (a few samples of this study predate the infection). Cell type and time point are not known. The chain joins TRBV4-3 to TRBJ2-5; 7 nucleotides line up with TRBD1. The CDR3 DNA reads as TGCGCCAGCAGCCAAGCGTCGTCAGGGACAGCACAAGAGACCCAGTACTTC. It specifies CASSQASSGTAQETQYF.